A single sample is the source of the 10 T cell receptor beta chains below, sequenced in a study of CD8 T cells in Susac syndrome. Random hexamers primed reverse transcription of about 0.5 to 1 ug RNA. TCRdb reprocessed the immunoSEQ multiplex PCR reads via MiXCR and lists one record per CDR3 protein. This sample has roughly 140,000 distinct CDR3 sequences; about 94% occur once, and the top ten carry around 0.21%. Sequenced material: CD8+ T cells from PBMCs. These TCRs come from a human donor with multiple sclerosis.

This chain connects TRBV3-1 to TRBJ2-1, with D possibly being TRBD1 (6 bases). The CDR3 runs to 14 residues. Trimming shortened V by 7 bases and J by 0 bases, and 10 bases separated the two germline ends. From germline, CDR1 is LGHDT and CDR2 YNNKEL (reference sequence). CDR3 DNA sequence: TGTGCCAGCACCCAGGGGAGCTCCTACAATGAGCAGTTCTTC. Its translation is CASTQGSSYNEQFF.

The chain uses TRBV20-1 and TRBJ1-2; D remains ambiguous. This CDR3 spans 12 amino acids. Per germline, CDR1 DFQATT and CDR2 SNEGSKA (reference sequence). Deletions cut 0 bases from V and 6 bases from J, with 8 bases between. CDR3 sequence: CSARDQWDGYTF. The CDR3 DNA sequence: TGCAGTGCTAGAGATCAATGGGATGGCTACACCTTC.

This rearrangement joins TRBV7-2 to TRBJ1-2, with TRBD1 as a possible D gene (5 bases). The CDR3 contains 15 residues. The germline CDR1 and CDR2 sequences are SGHTA and FQGNSA. V lost 2 bases and J 4 bases, leaving 14 bases between the germline ends. The CDR3 DNA reads as TGTGCCAGCAGCTTAACCGGGACCCCCATCTATGGCTACACCTTC. Amino acid sequence: CASSLTGTPIYGYTF.

The rearrangement links TRBV11-1 to TRBJ2-5; tentative D call: TRBD1 (6 bases). This CDR3 contains 16 residues. Per the germline V gene, CDR1 is SGHAT and CDR2 is FQDESV (reference sequence). V was trimmed by 5 bases and J by 0 bases, leaving 16 bases between them. In DNA, the CDR3 is TGTGCCAGCAGCGCCCGAGGGACAAGGTACCAAGAGACCCAGTACTTC. It specifies CASSARGTRYQETQYF.

In DNA, the CDR3 is TGTGCCAGCAGCAGCGGGACTCACACAGATACGCAGTATTTT. It specifies CASSSGTHTDTQYF. The rearrangement uses TRBV13 and TRBJ2-3, with TRBD2 identical over 7 bases. Germline assignment: CDR1 PRHDT and CDR2 FYEKMQ (reference sequence). The CDR3 has 14 amino acids. Trimming took 5 bases from V and 2 from J; bases not matched to a gene: 4.

The CDR3 coding sequence is TGTGCCAGCAGCTTATTGGTGGGTACCTACGAGCAGTACTTC. It codes for CASSLLVGTYEQYF. The V and J genes are TRBV11-1 and TRBJ2-7, with no clear D. Trimming pared 2 bases from V and 2 bases from J, leaving 10 bases between. Germline lookup yields CDR1 SGHAT and CDR2 FQDESV (reference sequence). The CDR3 spans 14 residues.

The rearrangement uses TRBV20-1 and TRBJ2-3, with a possible D match to TRBD2 (6 bases). CDR3 length: 15 residues. The V and J ends lost 5 bases and 0 bases respectively, with 15 bases between them. In germline, CDR1 is DFQATT, CDR2 SNEGSKA (reference sequence). CDR3 region: CSAPPVRGSTDTQYF. The CDR3 region has the DNA TGCAGTGCTCCTCCTGTCCGGGGGAGCACAGATACGCAGTATTTT.

This clonotype appeared a few times. This sequence joins TRBV12-3 or TRBV12-4 and TRBJ1-6, with D perhaps TRBD1 (6 bases). V gave up 5 bases and J gave up 12 bases, with 23 bases separating them. This CDR3 is built from 16 residues. CDR3 region: CASSPTVPTGALPLHF. CDR3 sequence (DNA): TGTGCCAGCAGTCCCACAGTCCCGACAGGAGCTTTACCCCTCCACTTT.

V usage is TRBV4-1 and J usage is TRBJ2-3; D is perhaps TRBD1 or TRBD2 (7 bases each). Per the germline V gene, CDR1 is MGHRA and CDR2 is YSYEKL. V gave up 2 bases and J gave up 5 bases, with 20 bases separating them. The CDR3 extends over 17 amino acids. The DNA for the CDR3 is TGCGCCAGCAGCCAACCTCCTAGCGGTCAGGGGGGAGATACGCAGTATTTT. Translating it yields CASSQPPSGQGGDTQYF.

The chain has TRBV4-1 and TRBJ2-3; tentative D call: TRBD2 (5 bases). Germline V gives CDR1 MGHRA, CDR2 YSYEKL. The ends were cut back, 0 bases at V and 7 bases at J, with 5 bases in the middle. The CDR3 consists of 12 residues. CDR3 sequence reads: CASSQDGNTQYF. The CDR3 DNA follows: TGCGCCAGCAGCCAAGACGGGAATACGCAGTATTTT.